The 26 T cell receptor beta chains listed next were all sequenced from one sample in a study of TIL therapy for anti-PD-1-resistant metastatic lung cancer (dated by TCRdb to the early 2020s). TCR beta CDR3 regions were amplified from genomic DNA by bias-controlled multiplex PCR with the immunoSEQ v3 hsTCRB kit. TCRdb provides this immuneACCESS table in a form limited to in-frame rearrangements. Some clones are lacking; in checked studies, under half of them reflect an unresolved V gene, and why the rest are absent is not known. This sample comprises around 20,000 clones, roughly 79% of them detected only once. Around 7% of the sample rests with the top ten. The sample's time point label is to be understood as: pre-treatment sample, taken before nivolumab and TIL therapy. Sequences were derived from blood, sampled at baseline. Receptor source: a person aged 25-85 years with non-small cell lung cancer.

The V gene is TRBV28, the J gene TRBJ1-1, with D possibly TRBD1 on 6 matching bases. CDR3 length: 10 amino acids. V gave up 6 bases and J gave up 7 bases, with 6 bases separating them. Germline loops: CDR1 MDHEN, CDR2 SYDVKM. In nucleotides, the CDR3 is TGTGCCAGCAGAGGGGGTGAAGCTTTCTTT. Translated: CASRGGEAFF.

The rearrangement links TRBV30 to TRBJ1-2; the match to TRBD1 covers 7 bases. V shed 1 base, J shed 7 bases, and the junction held 6 bases outside the gene matches. Germline lookup yields CDR1 GTSNPN and CDR2 SVGIG (reference sequence). This CDR3 has 13 amino acids. CDR3 bases: TGTGCCTGGAGTGAAGGGGGCACGCGTGGCTACACCTTC. Its protein product is CAWSEGGTRGYTF.

The chain links TRBV11-2 to TRBJ1-6; D call uncertain. The V gene's germline CDR1 is SGHAT and CDR2 FQNNGV. Trimming took 5 bases from V and 0 from J, leaving 20 bases between them. This CDR3 spans 19 amino acids. For the CDR3, the DNA is TGTGCCAGCAGCCGAGCCGGTCGGACTGTGAGCTCCTATAATTCACCCCTCCACTTT. This sequence encodes CASSRAGRTVSSYNSPLHF.

The CDR3 spells CASSEVGDDYGYTF. In DNA, the CDR3 is TGTGCCAGCAGTGAAGTTGGGGATGACTATGGCTACACCTTC. This chain links TRBV6-1 with TRBJ1-2; D gene unclear. Trimming left V 1 base short and J 3 bases short, with 9 bases between. The CDR3 totals 14 residues. Germline CDR1 MNHNS, CDR2 SASEGT.

The V and J genes are TRBV19 and TRBJ2-3, with D unclear. With 5 bases removed from V and 2 bases from J, the gap between germline ends came to 11 bases. CDR3 length: 14 amino acids. Germline CDR1 reads LNHDA; CDR2 reads SQIVND (reference sequence). The CDR3 loop is CASSHRAYTDTQYF. CDR3 sequence (DNA): TGTGCCAGTAGTCACCGGGCCTACACAGATACGCAGTATTTT.

The J gene is TRBJ2-3, the V gene TRBV19, with D maybe TRBD2 (7 bases). CDR1 LNHDA and CDR2 SQIVND come from the germline V gene (reference sequence). V was clipped by 7 bases and J by 1 base, with 15 bases between them. The CDR3 totals 15 residues. The DNA of the CDR3 is TGTGCCAGTACCCCGAGGGGGGGCCGCACAGATACGCAGTATTTT. This translates into CASTPRGGRTDTQYF.

The chain links TRBV6-6 to TRBJ2-7; TRBD2 aligns across 12 bases. J lost 1 base, V lost 4 bases, and 5 bases had no gene match. CDR1 is MNHNY and CDR2 is SVGAGI in the germline V gene (reference sequence). The CDR3 is 16 residues long. DNA for the CDR3: TGTGCCAGCAGTTGGCTAGCGGGAGGGAAATCCTACGAGCAGTACTTC. Its translation: CASSWLAGGKSYEQYF.

V is TRBV7-2 and J is TRBJ1-3; D is unresolved. The CDR3 length is 14 residues. Per the germline V gene, CDR1 is SGHTA and CDR2 is FQGNSA. Trimming removed 5 bases at V and 4 bases at J, with 12 bases between. The DNA for the CDR3 is TGTGCCAGCAGCCCATCGGGCCAAGGAAACACCATATATTTT. Translated: CASSPSGQGNTIYF.

This chain links TRBV5-1 with TRBJ1-2, with unresolved D. The CDR3 is made up of 15 amino acids. V was trimmed by 0 bases and J by 4 bases, leaving 13 bases between them. The germline V gene encodes CDR1 SGHRS and CDR2 YFSETQ. The CDR3: CASSLAPDPIYGYTF. The CDR3 region has the DNA TGCGCCAGCAGCTTGGCCCCGGATCCAATCTATGGCTACACCTTC.

The chain joins TRBV9 to TRBJ1-4; tentative D call: TRBD1 (6 bases). The CDR3 is 17 amino acids. Between the trimmed V and J ends, which lost 3 bases and 8 bases, there was a span of 23 bases. Looked up from germline, CDR1 is SGDLS and CDR2 is YYNGEE. CDR3 in amino acids: CASSDPSSGAGSEKLFF. The CDR3 DNA is TGTGCCAGCAGCGACCCTTCATCAGGGGCAGGATCCGAAAAACTGTTTTTT.

V usage is TRBV4-3 and J usage is TRBJ2-1; perhaps TRBD2 as D (5 bases). The V end lost 3 bases, the J end lost 3 bases, and 9 bases lay between the germline ends. The CDR3 spans 14 residues. The germline CDR1 and CDR2 sequences are LGHNA and YSLEER. The DNA for the CDR3 is TGCGCCAGCAGCCAGTGGGAGTTCTACAATGAGCAGTTCTTC. Translated: CASSQWEFYNEQFF.

This clone has only one observation. J is TRBJ2-7 and V is TRBV11-1; D remains ambiguous. Germline loops: CDR1 SGHAT, CDR2 FQDESV (reference sequence). The V end was cut by 3 bases, the J end by 5 bases, with 5 bases between. The CDR3 loop spans 11 amino acids. CDR3 nucleotides: TGTGCCAGCAGCTTTTCTGACGAGCAGTACTTC. Protein: CASSFSDEQYF.

The chain employs TRBV7-9 and TRBJ2-3, with D uncertain. Germline V CDR1 and CDR2: SEHNR, FQNEAQ (reference sequence). CDR3 size: 14 residues. The germline V and J ends were trimmed by 5 bases and 0 bases, with 9 bases remaining between them. CDR3 in DNA: TGTGCCAGCAGCCCCCAAGGGAGCACAGATACGCAGTATTTT. Amino acid sequence: CASSPQGSTDTQYF.

The chain recombines TRBV10-1 with TRBJ1-1; no firm D call. V lost 3 bases to trimming and J lost 1 base, with 6 bases between them. This CDR3 spans 13 amino acids. Germline V lookup: CDR1 WNHNN, CDR2 SYGVQD (reference sequence). The CDR3 spells CASSDLPNTEAFF. CDR3 coding DNA: TGCGCCAGCAGTGATTTGCCGAACACTGAAGCTTTCTTT.

V usage is TRBV30 and J usage is TRBJ1-2; D possibly corresponds to TRBD1 (6 bases). Trimming cost V 0 bases and J 4 bases, with 9 bases left between them. CDR1 is GTSNPN and CDR2 is SVGIG in the germline V gene (reference sequence). The length of the CDR3 is 13 residues. The CDR3 loop is CAWSVDSGYGYTF. The CDR3 nucleotides read TGTGCCTGGAGTGTGGACAGCGGCTATGGCTACACCTTC.

Written as DNA, the CDR3 is TGCGCCAGCAGTCAAGGGGCGGGCAGCCTGAACACCGGGGAGCTGTTTTTT. Translating it yields CASSQGAGSLNTGELFF. The J gene is TRBJ2-2, the V gene TRBV23-1, with D possibly called TRBD1 or TRBD2 (5 bases each). TRBV23-1 is marked as an open reading frame, function uncertain. V lost 2 bases and J 1 base, leaving 14 bases between the germline ends. This CDR3 has 17 amino acids.

The V gene is TRBV6-5, the J gene TRBJ2-1; TRBD1 is a possible D gene (6 bases). The germline CDR1 and CDR2 sequences are MNHEY and SVGAGI. The CDR3 length is 12 residues. V was cut by 6 bases and J by 6 bases, with 9 bases left in between. In nucleotides, the CDR3 is TGTGCCAGCAGCAGCAGGGGCAATGAGCAGTTCTTC. Translated, it gives CASSSRGNEQFF.

The rearrangement links TRBV6-5 to TRBJ1-4; 7 positions match TRBD1. The germline V gene has CDR1 MNHEY and CDR2 SVGAGI. This CDR3 has 14 residues. J lost 5 bases, V lost 5 bases, and 5 bases had no gene match. The CDR3 protein is CASSRDRRNEKLFF. CDR3 sequence (DNA): TGTGCCAGCAGTCGGGACAGAAGGAATGAAAAACTGTTTTTT.

A few counts support this clone. The V and J genes are TRBV30 and TRBJ1-1; possibly TRBD1 for D (6 bases). V was cut by 2 bases and J by 5 bases, with 12 bases left in between. Germline V gene lookup returns CDR1 GTSNPN and CDR2 SVGIG (reference sequence). The CDR3 is 13 amino acids. The CDR3 coding sequence is TGTGCCTGGAGTAACAGGGTCTTGACTGAAGCTTTCTTT. Amino acid sequence: CAWSNRVLTEAFF.

The CDR3 DNA reads TGTGCCAGCAGCTCATACGGGGTCGAGCAGTACTTC. Amino acid sequence: CASSSYGVEQYF. This chain links TRBV7-2 with TRBJ2-7; D is possibly TRBD2 (5 bases). The CDR3 is 12 residues long. CDR1 is SGHTA, CDR2 FQGNSA, per germline. Trimming shortened V by 4 bases and J by 6 bases, and 10 bases separated the two germline ends.

This clone was detected only once. The CDR3: CASSFSTEQPQHF. CDR3 nucleotide sequence: TGTGCCAGCAGTTTTTCTACAGAACAGCCCCAGCATTTT. V is TRBV12-3 or TRBV12-4 and J is TRBJ1-5, with D hard to call. The CDR3 extends over 13 amino acids. The V and J ends lost 3 bases and 7 bases respectively, with 10 bases between them.

This chain joins TRBV6-2 or TRBV6-3 and TRBJ1-5; D is perhaps TRBD1 (5 bases). The V gene's germline CDR1 is MNHEY and CDR2 SVGEGT. V was cut by 5 bases and J by 5 bases, with 13 bases left in between. The CDR3 totals 14 residues. The CDR3, as DNA: TGTGCCAGCAGTCCGGGACCGTCCTATCAGCCCCAGCATTTT. Its protein product is CASSPGPSYQPQHF.

The rearrangement joins TRBV20-1 to TRBJ2-7; D possibly uses TRBD1 or TRBD2 (6 bases each). This CDR3 has 15 amino acids. Per germline, CDR1 DFQATT and CDR2 SNEGSKA (reference sequence). The ends were cut back, 3 bases at V and 6 bases at J, with 21 bases in the middle. The CDR3 region is CSASKGETSKREQYF. The CDR3 DNA reads TGCAGTGCTAGTAAGGGGGAAACTAGCAAACGCGAGCAGTACTTC.

The J gene is TRBJ2-5, the V gene TRBV28, with 12 positions matching TRBD2. Germline CDR1 MDHEN, CDR2 SYDVKM. This CDR3 has 14 residues. Trimming took 8 bases from V and 5 from J; bases not matched to a gene: 6. CDR3: CASRLAGVGETQYF. The DNA of the CDR3 is TGTGCCAGCCGACTAGCGGGAGTTGGGGAGACCCAGTACTTC.

CDR3: CATGVDQDYEQYF. The CDR3 DNA reads TGTGCCACCGGGGTGGACCAGGACTACGAGCAGTACTTC. The genes are TRBV15 and TRBJ2-7; D is ambiguous. The germline V and J ends were trimmed by 8 bases and 3 bases, with 14 bases remaining between them. The germline CDR1 and CDR2 sequences are LNHNV and YYDKDF (reference sequence). The CDR3 extends over 13 amino acids.

The V call is TRBV27, the J call TRBJ2-1, with D uncertain. V was clipped by 4 bases and J by 10 bases, with 8 bases between them. Germline V CDR1 and CDR2: MNHEY, SMNVEV (reference sequence). CDR3 length: 11 amino acids. CDR3 sequence: CASSWGREQFF. The CDR3 DNA follows: TGTGCCAGCAGTTGGGGAAGAGAGCAGTTCTTC.